The 27 T cell receptor beta chains below all came from one sample that was sequenced in a study of blood T cell repertoires in COVID-19. Clones were read by immunoSEQ multiplex PCR, and TCRdb kept only the in-frame ones, dropping some. The data show 150,000 to 200,000 clones, 88% seen once. The sample comprised peripheral blood. These receptors were taken from a man in his forties with active or convalescent COVID-19.

V gene TRBV28 combines with J gene TRBJ1-5; tentatively, D is TRBD1 (5 bases). The V gene's germline CDR1 is MDHEN and CDR2 SYDVKM. This CDR3 comprises 13 residues. Deletions cut 2 bases from V and 7 bases from J, with 9 bases between. CDR3 region: CASSLIGAQPQHF. CDR3 nucleotide sequence: TGTGCCAGCAGTTTAATAGGGGCACAGCCCCAGCATTTT.

This chain connects TRBV12-3 or TRBV12-4 to TRBJ1-2, with D perhaps matching TRBD1 (5 bases). V lost 2 bases and J 6 bases, leaving 10 bases between the germline ends. There are 13 residues in the CDR3. The CDR3, as DNA: TGTGCCAGCAGTTTAACGGGCAGGGATGGCTACACCTTC. It encodes CASSLTGRDGYTF.

The chain recombines TRBV5-6 with TRBJ2-5; D may be TRBD2 (6 bases). CDR1 is SGHDT and CDR2 is YYEEEE in the germline V gene. Between the trimmed V and J ends, which lost 4 bases and 5 bases, there was a span of 18 bases. CDR3 length equals 15 residues. CDR3 amino acids: CASSGRTGSGETQYF. The CDR3 region has the DNA TGTGCCAGCAGCGGGAGGACCGGGAGCGGGGAGACCCAGTACTTC. The whole variable domain, remainder taken from reference TRBV5-6 and TRBJ2-5, is DAGVTQSPTHLIKTRGQQVTLRCSPKSGHDTVSWYQQALGQGPQFIFQYYEEEERQRGNFPDRFSGHQFPNYSSELNVNALLLGDSALYLCASSGRTGSGETQYFGPGTRLLVL.

This chain joins TRBV4-1 and TRBJ2-1; no clear D. Per germline, CDR1 MGHRA and CDR2 YSYEKL. V gave up 1 base and J gave up 6 bases, with 13 bases separating them. The length of the CDR3 is 15 residues. CDR3 amino acids: CASSQGLVAFNEQFF. For the CDR3, the DNA is TGCGCCAGCAGCCAAGGGTTGGTAGCATTCAATGAGCAGTTCTTC.

This clone was counted once. The chain combines TRBV5-1 with TRBJ2-3; 9 bases match TRBD1. After removal of 9 bases from V and 2 bases from J, the junction contained 4 bases not matched to a gene. This CDR3 is built from 13 residues. Germline V gene data show CDR1 as SGHRS and CDR2 as YFSETQ. The CDR3 is CATRTGVTDTQYF. The DNA for the CDR3 is TGCGCCACGCGGACAGGGGTCACAGATACGCAGTATTTT.

The V gene is TRBV23-1, the J gene TRBJ1-1; D is unclear. TRBV23-1 is assigned to the ORF class and has an uncertain function. V shed 4 bases and J shed 3 bases, with 24 bases lying between them. This CDR3 is 18 amino acids long. CDR3 DNA: TGCGCCAGCAGTCTCATGGTCAAATTAGAGATACGGGACACTGAAGCTTTCTTT. Protein product: CASSLMVKLEIRDTEAFF.

The V call is TRBV6-4, the J call TRBJ1-1; 7 nucleotides match TRBD1. Germline loops: CDR1 MRHNA, CDR2 SNTAGT. The V segment lost 4 bases and the J segment 11 bases; nucleotides outside the gene matches: 13. CDR3 length equals 14 residues. CDR3 sequence: CASSVKLEGATAFF. Written as DNA, the CDR3 is TGTGCCAGCAGTGTTAAATTGGAGGGGGCAACTGCTTTCTTT.

A single count supports this clone. The chain links TRBV5-1 to TRBJ1-5; 8 nucleotides align to TRBD1. The germline CDR1 and CDR2 sequences are SGHRS and YFSETQ. The CDR3 loop spans 14 amino acids. The V segment lost 2 bases and the J segment 6 bases; nucleotides outside the gene matches: 4. CDR3 bases: TGCGCCAGCAGCTTAGGACAGGGTGGTCAGCCCCAGCATTTT. This sequence encodes CASSLGQGGQPQHF. Looking up the rest from reference TRBV5-1 and TRBJ1-5 gives the full variable domain: KAGVTQTPRYLIKTRGQQVTLSCSPISGHRSVSWYQQTPGQGLQFLFEYFSETQRNKGNFPGRFSGRQFSNSRSEMNVSTLELGDSALYLCASSLGQGGQPQHFGDGTRLSIL.

V usage is TRBV10-3 and J usage is TRBJ1-1, with D uncertain. The CDR3 extends over 12 amino acids. Germline V gene sequence: CDR1 ENHRY, CDR2 SYGVKD. V was trimmed by 4 bases and J by 1 base, leaving 4 bases between them. The CDR3 DNA sequence: TGTGCCATCAGTGGACAGAACACTGAAGCTTTCTTT. It specifies CAISGQNTEAFF.

The chain couples TRBV19 to TRBJ1-1; D unclear. CDR1 and CDR2 (germline): LNHDA, SQIVND (reference sequence). V lost 9 bases, J lost 0 bases, and 5 bases lay in between. The CDR3 covers 11 residues. The CDR3 reads CASSVNTEAFF. CDR3 nucleotides: TGTGCCAGCTCGGTGAACACTGAAGCTTTCTTT.

This chain links TRBV19 with TRBJ1-5; TRBD1 aligns across 7 bases. CDR1 and CDR2 from the germline V gene are LNHDA and SQIVND (reference sequence). After removal of 6 bases from V and 5 bases from J, the junction contained 4 bases not matched to a gene. This CDR3 is built from 13 residues. The CDR3: CASSDRVDQPQHF. The CDR3 bases are TGTGCCAGTAGCGACAGGGTGGATCAGCCCCAGCATTTT.

This chain links TRBV3-1 (or the pseudogene TRBV3-2) with TRBJ2-1, with D possibly matching TRBD2 (6 bases). Per germline, CDR1 LGHDT and CDR2 YNNKEL (reference sequence). The CDR3 consists of 16 residues. Trimming stripped 4 bases from V and 7 bases from J, with 20 bases between. The CDR3 nucleotides are TGTGCCAGCAGCCCGAACCTAGTATTGGCGGGGAATGAGCAGTTCTTC. Translation gives CASSPNLVLAGNEQFF.

The V gene is TRBV30, the J gene TRBJ2-7; 7 bases align to TRBD1. The CDR3 contains 13 residues. Germline CDR1 reads GTSNPN; CDR2 reads SVGIG (reference sequence). Trimming at V came to 0 bases and at J to 4 bases, leaving 3 bases not matched to a gene. This chain's CDR3 is CAWSVNRGYEQYF. CDR3 DNA sequence: TGTGCCTGGAGTGTTAACAGGGGTTACGAGCAGTACTTC.

The chain joins TRBV6-5 to TRBJ2-1, with 7 bases aligning to TRBD1. Germline CDR1 is MNHEY and CDR2 is SVGAGI. The CDR3 totals 15 residues. With 9 bases clipped from V and 7 bases from J, the junction kept 15 bases outside the gene matches. CDR3 DNA sequence: TGTGCCAGTACAGGGGTGACCGGTTCCGGGAATGAGCAGTTCTTC. It encodes CASTGVTGSGNEQFF.

The CDR3 region has the DNA TGTGCCAGCAGCTTGGTGAGGCAGCTGAACACTGAAGCTTTCTTT. Its protein product is CASSLVRQLNTEAFF. This chain connects TRBV5-6 to TRBJ1-1; D remains ambiguous. There are 15 residues in the CDR3. V shed 0 bases and J shed 0 bases, with 9 bases lying between them. Germline CDR1 and CDR2: SGHDT and YYEEEE.

This clone was observed a few times. DNA for the CDR3: TGTGCCAGCAAATCACCTCCGGCCGGGGAGCTGTTTTTT. Its protein is CASKSPPAGELFF. The genes are TRBV27 and TRBJ2-2; D is uncertain. Trimming cost V 7 bases and J 6 bases, with 12 bases left between them. The CDR3 loop spans 13 amino acids. Germline CDR1 MNHEY, CDR2 SMNVEV (reference sequence).

The rearrangement joins TRBV2 to TRBJ2-7; weak D call: TRBD2 (5 bases). The CDR3 spans 12 residues. CDR1 and CDR2 from the germline V gene are SNHLY and FYNNEI. Trimming removed 5 bases at V and 1 base at J, with 6 bases between. This chain's CDR3 is CASSQRSYEQYF. CDR3 sequence (DNA): TGTGCCAGCAGTCAGCGGTCCTACGAGCAGTACTTC.

The V and J genes are TRBV9 and TRBJ1-5; a possible D gene is TRBD1 (5 bases). V was clipped by 1 base and J by 9 bases, with 14 bases between them. CDR1 and CDR2 (germline): SGDLS, YYNGEE. This CDR3 comprises 14 residues. Here the CDR3 reads CASSVMPTQGPQHF. The CDR3 bases are TGTGCCAGCAGCGTAATGCCCACGCAGGGGCCCCAGCATTTT.

The V gene is TRBV6-5, the J gene TRBJ2-7; maybe TRBD1 (6 bases). Per the germline V gene, CDR1 is MNHEY and CDR2 is SVGAGI. The V end was cut by 8 bases, the J end by 4 bases, with 15 bases between. The CDR3 is 13 amino acids. CDR3 residues: CASGAGRGYEQYF. Here the CDR3 DNA reads TGTGCCAGCGGGGCGGGCAGGGGTTACGAGCAGTACTTC.

This clone was seen a single time. The chain couples TRBV27 to TRBJ2-7, with 10 nucleotides matching TRBD1. CDR3 length: 13 amino acids. The J segment lost 6 bases and the V segment lost 2 bases, leaving 1 base of the junction unmatched. CDR1 MNHEY and CDR2 SMNVEV come from the germline V gene (reference sequence). Here the CDR3 DNA reads TGTGCCAGCAGTTTAGGGACAGGGGCCGAGCAGTACTTC. As protein: CASSLGTGAEQYF.

The chain recombines TRBV6-5 with TRBJ2-7; 10 nucleotides line up with TRBD2. V was pared by 7 bases and J by 0 bases, with 3 bases of the junction left unmatched. CDR1 MNHEY and CDR2 SVGAGI come from the germline V gene. The CDR3 loop spans 14 amino acids. CDR3 residues: CASNGLAASYEQYF. The CDR3, as DNA: TGTGCCAGCAACGGACTAGCGGCCTCCTACGAGCAGTACTTC.

The chain couples TRBV19 to TRBJ2-3; TRBD1 agrees at 9 bases. Trimming took 5 bases from V and 4 from J; bases not matched to a gene: 10. The length of the CDR3 is 16 residues. CDR1 and CDR2 (germline): LNHDA, SQIVND (reference sequence). The CDR3 DNA reads as TGTGCCAGTAGTCCTGGGGGGACAGGGAGCTCAGATACGCAGTATTTT. Protein product: CASSPGGTGSSDTQYF.

This chain joins TRBV7-2 and TRBJ1-1; 9 bases fit TRBD1. Germline CDR1 and CDR2: SGHTA and FQGNSA. This CDR3 spans 15 amino acids. V was clipped by 4 bases and J by 4 bases; unmatched bases: 7. CDR3 sequence: CASSSIRQGVTEAFF. As DNA, the CDR3 is TGTGCCAGCAGCTCGATACGACAGGGGGTCACTGAAGCTTTCTTT.

This clone occurred a few times. The chain combines TRBV18 with TRBJ1-6; possibly TRBD1 for D (5 bases). This CDR3 has 18 amino acids. Germline values: CDR1 KGHSH, CDR2 LQKENI. Trimming shortened V by 1 base and J by 0 bases, and 13 bases separated the two germline ends. The CDR3 loop reads CASSPLSQGSSYNSPLHF. The CDR3 coding sequence is TGTGCCAGCTCACCACTGAGCCAGGGAAGCTCCTATAATTCACCCCTCCACTTT. Full variable domain (rest looked up from reference TRBV18 and TRBJ1-6): NAGVMQNPRHLVRRRGQEARLRCSPMKGHSHVYWYRQLPEEGLKFMVYLQKENIIDESGMPKERFSAEFPKEGPSILRIQQVVRGDSAAYFCASSPLSQGSSYNSPLHFGNGTRLTVT.

The chain is built from TRBV6-5 and TRBJ2-7, with D possibly matching TRBD1 (6 bases). The CDR3 length is 13 residues. Germline CDR1 reads MNHEY; CDR2 reads SVGAGI. Trimming shortened V by 6 bases and J by 2 bases, and 11 bases separated the two germline ends. The CDR3 loop is CASRQDRAYEQYF. CDR3 DNA: TGTGCCAGCAGGCAGGACAGAGCCTACGAGCAGTACTTC.

This clone was recorded once. The J gene is TRBJ2-5, the V gene TRBV7-9; 11 nucleotides line up with TRBD2. CDR1 is SEHNR and CDR2 is FQNEAQ in the germline V gene (reference sequence). CDR3 length equals 17 residues. Trimming took 3 bases from V and 4 from J; bases not matched to a gene: 10. CDR3 in amino acids: CASSFGLAGRGGETQYF. DNA of the CDR3: TGTGCCAGCAGCTTTGGACTAGCGGGCCGGGGGGGAGAGACCCAGTACTTC. Combining the CDR3 with reference TRBV7-9 and TRBJ2-5 gives the whole variable domain DTGVSQNPRHKITKRGQNVTFRCDPISEHNRLYWYRQTLGQGPEFLTYFQNEAQLEKSRLLSDRFSAERPKGSFSTLEIQRTEQGDSAMYLCASSFGLAGRGGETQYFGPGTRLLVL.

The rearrangement uses TRBV19 and TRBJ1-1; D possibly corresponds to TRBD1 (6 bases). Germline V CDR1 and CDR2: LNHDA, SQIVND (reference sequence). The CDR3 spans 11 residues. V lost 4 bases and J lost 6, with 6 bases in between. The CDR3 is CASSTGAEAFF. The CDR3 nucleotides read TGTGCCAGTAGTACAGGGGCTGAAGCTTTCTTT.